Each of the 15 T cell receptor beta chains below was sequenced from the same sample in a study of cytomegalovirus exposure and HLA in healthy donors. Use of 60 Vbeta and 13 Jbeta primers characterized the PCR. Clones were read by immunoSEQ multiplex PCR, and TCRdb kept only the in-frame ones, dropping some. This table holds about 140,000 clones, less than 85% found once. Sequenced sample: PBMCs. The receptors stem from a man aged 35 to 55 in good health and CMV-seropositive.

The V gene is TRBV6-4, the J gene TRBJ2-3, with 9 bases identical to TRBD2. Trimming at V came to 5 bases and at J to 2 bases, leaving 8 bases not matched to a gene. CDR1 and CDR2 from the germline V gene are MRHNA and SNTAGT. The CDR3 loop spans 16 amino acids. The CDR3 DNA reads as TGTGCCAGCAGTCCGACTAGCGGAGCTATCACAGATACGCAGTATTTT. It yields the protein CASSPTSGAITDTQYF.

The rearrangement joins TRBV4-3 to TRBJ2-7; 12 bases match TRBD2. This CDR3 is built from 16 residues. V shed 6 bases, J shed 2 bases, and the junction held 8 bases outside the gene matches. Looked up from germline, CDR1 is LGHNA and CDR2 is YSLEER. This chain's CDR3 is CASSPGLAGIAYEQYF. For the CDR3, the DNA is TGCGCCAGCAGTCCCGGACTAGCGGGGATAGCCTACGAGCAGTACTTC.

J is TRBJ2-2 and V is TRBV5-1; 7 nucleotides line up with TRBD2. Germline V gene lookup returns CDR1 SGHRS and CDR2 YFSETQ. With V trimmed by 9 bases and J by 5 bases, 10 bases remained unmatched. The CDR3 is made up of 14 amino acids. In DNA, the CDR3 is TGCGCCACGTCGGGGGAGGGAATTACCGGGGAGCTGTTTTTT. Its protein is CATSGEGITGELFF.

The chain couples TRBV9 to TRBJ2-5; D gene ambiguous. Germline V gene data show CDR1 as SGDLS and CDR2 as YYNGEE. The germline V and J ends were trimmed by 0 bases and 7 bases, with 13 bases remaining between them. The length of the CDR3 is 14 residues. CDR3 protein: CASSVGARVGTQYF. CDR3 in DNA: TGTGCCAGCAGCGTAGGCGCACGTGTCGGGACCCAGTACTTC.

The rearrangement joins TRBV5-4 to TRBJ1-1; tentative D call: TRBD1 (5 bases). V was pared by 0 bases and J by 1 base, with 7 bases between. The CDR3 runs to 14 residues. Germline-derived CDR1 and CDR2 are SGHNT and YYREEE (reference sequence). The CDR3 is CASSLGQWNTEAFF. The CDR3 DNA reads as TGTGCCAGCAGCTTGGGACAGTGGAACACTGAAGCTTTCTTT.

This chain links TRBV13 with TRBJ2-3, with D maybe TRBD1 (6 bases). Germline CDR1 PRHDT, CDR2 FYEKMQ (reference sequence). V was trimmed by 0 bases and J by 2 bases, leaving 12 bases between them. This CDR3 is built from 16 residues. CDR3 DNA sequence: TGTGCCAGCAGCTTAGGACAGGGCGACCTCACAGATACGCAGTATTTT. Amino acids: CASSLGQGDLTDTQYF.

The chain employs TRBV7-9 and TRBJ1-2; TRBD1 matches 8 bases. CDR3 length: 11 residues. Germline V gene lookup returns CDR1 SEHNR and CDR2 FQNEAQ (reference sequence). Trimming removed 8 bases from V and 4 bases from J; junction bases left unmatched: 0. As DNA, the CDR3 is TGTGCCAGCCAGGGGGCCTATGGCTACACCTTC. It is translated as CASQGAYGYTF.

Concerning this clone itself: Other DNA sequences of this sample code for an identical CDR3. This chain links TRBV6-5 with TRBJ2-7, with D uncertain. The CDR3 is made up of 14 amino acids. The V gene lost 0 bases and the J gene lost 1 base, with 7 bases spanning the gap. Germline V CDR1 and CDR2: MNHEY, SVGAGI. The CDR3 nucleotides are TGTGCCAGCAGTTACTCTCGAGTTTCCTACGAGCAGTACTTC. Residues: CASSYSRVSYEQYF.

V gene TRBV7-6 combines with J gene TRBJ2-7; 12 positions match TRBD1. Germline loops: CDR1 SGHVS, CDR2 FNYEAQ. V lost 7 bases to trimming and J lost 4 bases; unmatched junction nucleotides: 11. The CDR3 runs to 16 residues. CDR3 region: CASTKSGTGGIYEQYF. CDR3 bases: TGTGCCAGCACCAAATCCGGGACAGGGGGCATTTACGAGCAGTACTTC. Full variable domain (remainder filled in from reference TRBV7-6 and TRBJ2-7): GAGVSQSPRYKVTKRGQDVALRCDPISGHVSLYWYRQALGQGPEFLTYFNYEAQQDKSGLPNDRFSAERPEGSISTLTIQRTEQRDSAMYRCASTKSGTGGIYEQYFGPGTRLTVT.

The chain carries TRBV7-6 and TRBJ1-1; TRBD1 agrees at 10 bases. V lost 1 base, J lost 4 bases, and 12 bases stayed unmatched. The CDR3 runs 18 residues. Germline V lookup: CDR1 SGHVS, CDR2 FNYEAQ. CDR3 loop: CASSLVPPGQGIATEAFF. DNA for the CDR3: TGTGCCAGCAGCTTAGTCCCTCCGGGACAGGGGATTGCCACTGAAGCTTTCTTT.

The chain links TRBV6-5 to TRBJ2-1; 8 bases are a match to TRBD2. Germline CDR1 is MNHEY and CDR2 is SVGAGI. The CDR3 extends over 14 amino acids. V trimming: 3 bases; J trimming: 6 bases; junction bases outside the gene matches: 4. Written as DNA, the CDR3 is TGTGCCAGCAGTTATAGCGGGGTTAGCAATGAGCAGTTCTTC. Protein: CASSYSGVSNEQFF.

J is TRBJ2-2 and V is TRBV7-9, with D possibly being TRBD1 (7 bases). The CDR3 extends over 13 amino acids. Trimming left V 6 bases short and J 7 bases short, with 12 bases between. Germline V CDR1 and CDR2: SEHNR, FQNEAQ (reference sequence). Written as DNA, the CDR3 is TGTGCCAGCAGTAACAGGGGAGGCGGGGAGCTGTTTTTT. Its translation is CASSNRGGGELFF.

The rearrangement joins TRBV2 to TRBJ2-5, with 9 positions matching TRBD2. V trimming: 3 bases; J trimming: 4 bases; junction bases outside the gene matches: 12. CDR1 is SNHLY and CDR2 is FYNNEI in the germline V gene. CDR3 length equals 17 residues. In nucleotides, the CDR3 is TGTGCCAGCAGTGACCGGCGGGAGGGCCGCGTTAGAGAGACCCAGTACTTC. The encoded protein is CASSDRREGRVRETQYF.

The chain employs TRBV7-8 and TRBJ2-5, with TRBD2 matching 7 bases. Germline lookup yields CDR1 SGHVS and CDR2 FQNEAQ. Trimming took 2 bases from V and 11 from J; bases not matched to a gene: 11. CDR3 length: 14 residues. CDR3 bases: TGTGCCAGCAGCTTAAGGGCGGTCGCGGGGGAGCAGTACTTC. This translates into CASSLRAVAGEQYF.

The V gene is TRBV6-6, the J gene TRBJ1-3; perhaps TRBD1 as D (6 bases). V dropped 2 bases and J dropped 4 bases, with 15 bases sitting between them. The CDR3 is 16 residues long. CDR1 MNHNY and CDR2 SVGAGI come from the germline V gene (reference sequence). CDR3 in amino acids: CASSYPPTGIGNTIYF. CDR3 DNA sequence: TGTGCCAGCAGTTACCCCCCCACAGGGATCGGAAACACCATATATTTT.